The T cell receptor (beta chain) described here comes from a study of T-cell memory formation after mild COVID-19 (TCRdb year 2021). About the study as a whole: Most TCR sequence clusters were specific to one of the two donors. The cohort comprised two young, previously healthy adult volunteers, one female and one male. In a couple of donors, T-cell clones that expanded and contracted after mild COVID-19 were followed by sequencing TCRalpha and TCRbeta repertoires longitudinally.

Remarks on this clonotype: Its binding antigen is unknown. Base-call qualities are not available, and no considerably larger clone is one nucleotide away.

Clipping removes 3 bases from V and 0 bases from J, with 6 as the unmatched junction base count. Its CDR3 holds 16 amino acids, cysteine through phenylalanine. The retained sequence is limited to the CDR3, 48 bases, with the frame set at the first base. The germline V gene gives CDR1 as SGHVS and CDR2 as FQNEAQ. This sample was sequenced with an Illumina NovaSeq 6000. Using 5'RACE with constant-segment primers, TCRalpha and TCRbeta cDNA libraries were constructed, with sample barcodes and unique molecular identifiers added in the process. RNA was extracted from every sample with Trizol reagent. Amplification of the libraries took two PCR steps, and the second step added a second sample barcode plus Illumina TruSeq adapters. The libraries were sequenced on an Illumina NovaSeq using 2 x 150 bp paired-end reads. Regarding the original processing steps: The reads were demultiplexed and collapsed into UMI-guided consensus sequences using migec v1.2.7. Using mixcr v2.1.11, UMI consensuses were aligned to TRA and TRB V and J templates and then assembled into clonotypes. Clonotypes were classified as expanded or contracted when called significant by both edgeR and NoisET, with noise models trained on biological replicates. For edgeR calls, the cutoffs were a false discovery rate-adjusted p below 0.01 and a log2 fold-change threshold of 1. As an exploratory analysis of dynamics, max-normalized trajectories of the 1000 most abundant clonotypes were examined by PCA with hierarchical clustering. Separately sequenced CD4+ and CD8+ repertoires were used to assign the CD4 or CD8 phenotype of responding clones. TCRdb took the public reads, trimmed them with fastp at Q25, ran MiXCR for clone calling and kept in-frame beta chains. Rows matching on CDR3 protein sequence are summarized as one entry with the most common DNA and genes. Clone size and V and J calls follow TCRdb, not the original study. A total of 430,000 or so distinct CDR3 sequences appear in this sample, roughly 25% of them only once. About an eighth of the sample rests with the top ten.

Summary of the overall study and its limitations: SARS-CoV-2 specificity was not confirmed for the second-wave clones peaking on day 37. Contracting CD4+ clones turned up mainly in the CM and EM memory subsets, whereas EMRA was where CD8+ clones were enriched. The study covered only two mild cases, and larger cohorts including severe cases with pre-infection samples were considered necessary. Clones that contracted from day 15 to 85 showed balanced CD4/CD8 phenotypes, whereas a second wave of clones that expanded from day 15 to 37 leaned towards CD4+. The detection of some responding clones in pre-infection memory suggests that pre-existing cross-reactive memory T cells joined the SARS-CoV-2 response.

PBMCs were isolated by Ficoll-Paque density gradient centrifugation. Sequencing was done on a sample of PBMCs or a T cell subset sorted from them (not recorded which). The chain uses TRBV7-8 and TRBJ2-5; 8 central bases correspond to TRBD2. The clonotype originates from an adult woman who had mild COVID-19 (a few samples of this study predate the infection). The sample titles of this study are shuffled in the database, so cell type and time point are left out; the donor was told from shared clones. The DNA is TGTGCCAGCAGCTTCGGGGGGGCGGGGTACCAAGAGACCCAGTACTTC. Translated, it gives CASSFGGAGYQETQYF.